The entry below describes one T cell receptor (beta chain). The repertoire was sequenced with immunoSEQ multiplex PCR; TCRdb's copy has only in-frame clones and lacks some. This repertoire shows almost 400,000 clones, over 85% found once; its top ten account for around 1.7%. The data stem from a study of blood T cell repertoires in COVID-19. V was shortened by 7 bases and J by 4 bases, with 11 bases between the two germline ends. Germline-derived CDR1 and CDR2 are SQVTM and ANQGSEA. The CDR3 spans 11 residues. The sequencing input was PBMCs or T cells enriched from blood (not recorded which). The gene calls are TRBV29-1 and TRBJ2-7; D uncertain. This clonotype was obtained from a woman aged 25-40 years who had recovered from COVID-19. CDR3 sequence reads: CSAFTGYEQYF. The CDR3 DNA is TGCAGCGCCTTCACCGGGTACGAGCAGTACTTC.